Given below is one T cell receptor beta chain in context. The specificity of this receptor is unknown. One base away there is no much larger clone; base qualities are not given. CDR1 and CDR2, per the germline V gene, are SGHRS and YFSETQ. The CDR3 covers 15 residues, taking in both the cysteine and the phenylalanine. Kept here is only the CDR3 DNA, which spans 45 bases and is read in frame from base 1. The germline V end is reduced by 2 bases and the J end by 2 bases; junction bases left unmatched: 5. This sample stems from a study (dated by TCRdb to the mid-2010s). With regard to the full study: The research examined where HIV persistence comes from in people whose immune systems controlled HIV infection without treatment.

The library was produced with 5' RACE. The instrument was an Illumina HiSeq 2000. TCRdb reran the public reads through fastp at Q25 and MiXCR, keeping productive beta chains. Each entry is one CDR3 protein sequence, shown with its most common DNA and genes. The table for this sample shows 45 to 55 distinct CDR3 sequences. The receptor chain draws on TRBV5-1 and TRBJ2-7, and 9 junctional nucleotides match TRBD1. The sequencing sample was made of effector memory T cells from blood PBMCs. Interpreted using the paper, the cell subset or site label stands for: effector memory CD4+ T cells. The TCR was taken from a male donor with HIV. The DNA sequence follows: TGCGCCAGCAGCTTCCGGGACAGGGTTCCCTACGAGCAGTACTTC. This gives the protein CASSFRDRVPYEQYF.